This entry concerns a single T cell receptor (beta chain). Its antigen is as yet unknown. The germline V gene has CDR1 MNHEY and CDR2 SMNVEV (reference sequence). After removal of 6 bases from V and 4 bases from J, the junction contained 9 bases not matched to a gene. The CDR3 covers 15 residues. The sample is drawn from a study of cytomegalovirus exposure and HLA in healthy donors. Across the whole study: There were several hundred genotyped donors. Of these, roughly 80% fell in the genetic ancestry cluster associated with self-reported Caucasian donors.

60 Vbeta and 13 Jbeta primers were used in PCR. TCRdb keeps only in-frame clones here, not all; method: immunoSEQ multiplex PCR. The table records roughly 80,000 clones, about 88% of them present only once. Study results and caveats: One variant, a missense change in DCLRE1C, was linked in a later analysis to TCR beta V- and J-gene trimming. An assumption of roughly uniform sequencing depth across donors underlay the presence/absence analyses. Sequencing probably produced one cluster of sequence variants that were highly shared.

This clonotype was sampled from a woman aged 50 to 60 in good health and CMV-seronegative. V is TRBV27 and J is TRBJ2-1; 7 bases line up with TRBD1. The sequenced sample was PBMCs. The CDR3 region has the DNA TGTGCCAGCAGATCTGACAGGGTCAGGTACAATGAGCAGTTCTTC. Encoded protein: CASRSDRVRYNEQFF.